One sample yielded the 20 T cell receptor beta chains listed below, sequenced in a study of blood T cell repertoires in COVID-19. The data were produced by immunoSEQ multiplex PCR, yet TCRdb's version contains in-frame clones alone and is incomplete. The sample yields roughly 290,000 clones, approximately 92% seen once. Sequenced: peripheral blood. The receptors originated from a woman aged 25 to 39 with COVID-19, enrolled during active disease.

The rearrangement joins TRBV24-1 to TRBJ2-1, with D possibly TRBD1 on 7 matching bases. From germline, CDR1 is KGHDR and CDR2 SFDVKD. This CDR3 region has 15 residues. V was shortened by 4 bases and J by 8 bases, with 17 bases between the two germline ends. CDR3 loop: CATSEEVEGAHEQFF. CDR3 coding DNA: TGTGCCACCAGTGAGGAAGTGGAGGGGGCACATGAGCAGTTCTTC.

In the case of this clone: This sample includes further DNA sequences coding for the same CDR3. The J gene is TRBJ2-5, the V gene TRBV2; TRBD2 might be the D (5 bases). CDR1 and CDR2 (germline): SNHLY, FYNNEI. This CDR3 spans 12 amino acids. Deletions cut 4 bases from V and 5 bases from J, with 8 bases between. The CDR3 sequence: CASSVRGETQYF. Written as DNA, the CDR3 is TGTGCCAGCAGTGTAAGAGGGGAGACCCAGTACTTC. The full variable domain, rest sourced from reference TRBV2 and TRBJ2-5, is EPEVTQTPSHQVTQMGQEVILRCVPISNHLYFYWYRQILGQKVEFLVSFYNNEISEKSEIFDDQFSVERPDGSNFTLKIRSTKLEDSAMYFCASSVRGETQYFGPGTRLLVL.

This clone showed up just once. The chain combines TRBV11-1 with TRBJ1-1; D is possibly TRBD1 (5 bases). Trimming pared 5 bases from V and 3 bases from J, leaving 16 bases between. This CDR3 region has 15 residues. Germline-derived CDR1 and CDR2 are SGHAT and FQDESV (reference sequence). DNA for the CDR3: TGTGCCAGCAGCCTCCGGAGGGAGGGGCACACTGAAGCTTTCTTT. As protein: CASSLRREGHTEAFF.

The chain uses TRBV25-1 and TRBJ2-6; 7 bases line up with TRBD2. There are 16 residues in the CDR3. Per germline, CDR1 MGHDK and CDR2 SYGVNS. Losses at the gene ends were 2 bases for V and 4 bases for J; bases not matched to a gene: 5. The CDR3 bases are TGTGCCAGCAGTGAAGCGGGAGCTCGAGGGGCCAACGTCCTGACTTTC. This sequence encodes CASSEAGARGANVLTF.

This chain uses TRBV11-2 with TRBJ1-3; tentative D call: TRBD1 (6 bases). Per the germline V gene, CDR1 is SGHAT and CDR2 is FQNNGV. V shed 5 bases and J shed 2 bases, with 19 bases lying between them. CDR3 length equals 17 residues. For the CDR3, the DNA is TGTGCCAGCAGCCGCCGGGAGGGGGGTTTCGCTGGAAACACCATATATTTT. Translation: CASSRREGGFAGNTIYF.

The chain carries TRBV19 and TRBJ2-1; possible D gene TRBD2, 5 bases. In germline, CDR1 is LNHDA, CDR2 SQIVND (reference sequence). Deletions cut 3 bases from V and 6 bases from J, with 12 bases between. CDR3 length: 14 amino acids. For the CDR3, the DNA is TGTGCCAGTAGTATTGTGTTAGCGACCAATGAGCAGTTCTTC. It codes for CASSIVLATNEQFF.

V usage is TRBV18 and J usage is TRBJ2-7; 9 bases fit TRBD1. V lost 6 bases and J lost 4; bases outside the gene matches: 7. The CDR3 extends over 14 amino acids. The germline CDR1 and CDR2 sequences are KGHSH and LQKENI. The CDR3 protein is CASSLGTGSYEQYF. CDR3 nucleotide sequence: TGTGCCAGCTCTCTCGGGACAGGGTCTTACGAGCAGTACTTC.

DNA of the CDR3: TGTGCCAGCAGCTTCCTTCAGGGAAGGAATACGCAGTATTTT. Protein sequence: CASSFLQGRNTQYF. The chain carries TRBV5-4 and TRBJ2-3; possibly TRBD1 for D (5 bases). The V gene's germline CDR1 is SGHNT and CDR2 YYREEE (reference sequence). The CDR3 consists of 14 residues. V lost 2 bases, J lost 7 bases, and 14 bases lay in between.

V gene TRBV6-4 combines with J gene TRBJ1-5; 8 positions match TRBD1. This CDR3 spans 15 amino acids. Trimming cost V 6 bases and J 0 bases; bases outside gene matches: 4. CDR1 and CDR2 from the germline V gene are MRHNA and SNTAGT. CDR3 protein: CASSKTGASNQPQHF. The CDR3 nucleotides are TGTGCCAGCAGCAAGACAGGGGCTAGCAATCAGCCCCAGCATTTT.

The J gene is TRBJ2-7, the V gene TRBV9, with TRBD2 identical over 9 bases. V was pared by 2 bases and J by 0 bases, with 3 bases of the junction left unmatched. The germline V gene has CDR1 SGDLS and CDR2 YYNGEE. This CDR3 spans 15 amino acids. In DNA form, the CDR3 reads TGTGCCAGCAGCGTGCGTAGCGGGGGCTCCTACGAGCAGTACTTC. It translates to CASSVRSGGSYEQYF.

The CDR3 DNA follows: TGTGCCAGCGAGACATACTCCTACGAGCAGTACTTC. It translates to CASETYSYEQYF. The chain recombines TRBV6-5 with TRBJ2-7; D is unclear. CDR1 and CDR2 (germline): MNHEY, SVGAGI. V was trimmed by 8 bases and J by 0 bases, leaving 8 bases between them. CDR3 length: 12 residues.

This rearrangement joins TRBV7-9 to TRBJ1-1; tentative D call: TRBD1 (5 bases). The CDR3 is 15 amino acids. Germline CDR1 SEHNR, CDR2 FQNEAQ (reference sequence). Trimming stripped 1 base from V and 3 bases from J, with 12 bases between. The CDR3 loop reads CASSLDQGRDTEAFF. The CDR3 DNA follows: TGTGCCAGCAGCTTAGATCAGGGTCGGGACACTGAAGCTTTCTTT.

The chain joins TRBV9 to TRBJ1-6, with D possibly TRBD1 on 5 matching bases. The germline CDR1 and CDR2 sequences are SGDLS and YYNGEE. The V and J ends lost 3 bases and 5 bases respectively, with 9 bases between them. CDR3 length: 14 amino acids. The CDR3 region is CASSARVNNSPLHF. CDR3 nucleotides: TGTGCCAGCAGCGCCAGGGTAAATAATTCACCCCTCCACTTT.

This clone was found once. The genes are TRBV5-6 and TRBJ2-1, with D possibly being TRBD1 (5 bases). The CDR3 is 15 residues long. The germline V gene encodes CDR1 SGHDT and CDR2 YYEEEE. The V and J ends lost 4 bases and 1 base respectively, with 12 bases between them. DNA of the CDR3: TGTGCCAGCAGCCCAGGGTTTGGATCCTACAATGAGCAGTTCTTC. Translation: CASSPGFGSYNEQFF.

J is TRBJ1-6 and V is TRBV19; 9 positions agree with TRBD1. CDR3 size: 16 residues. Per the germline V gene, CDR1 is LNHDA and CDR2 is SQIVND (reference sequence). V lost 3 bases and J lost 7; bases outside the gene matches: 7. The CDR3 loop reads CASSMTGTGWNSPLHF. CDR3 DNA: TGTGCCAGTAGTATGACCGGGACAGGGTGGAATTCACCCCTCCACTTT.

The rearrangement joins TRBV5-6 to TRBJ1-6, with 9 bases aligning to TRBD1. The trim removed 4 bases at V and 9 bases at J, leaving 8 bases unmatched. Germline lookup yields CDR1 SGHDT and CDR2 YYEEEE. The CDR3 has 15 residues. The CDR3 here is CASSPVGTGRSPLHF. CDR3 nucleotides: TGTGCCAGCAGCCCGGTGGGGACAGGGCGTTCACCCCTCCACTTT.

The CDR3, as DNA: TGTGCCACAATGACAGTGAACACTGAAGCTTTCTTT. Its translation is CATMTVNTEAFF. The chain links TRBV10-3 to TRBJ1-1; tentative D call: TRBD1 (5 bases). Per the germline V gene, CDR1 is ENHRY and CDR2 is SYGVKD. This CDR3 has 12 residues. Trimming cost V 10 bases and J 0 bases, with 9 bases left between them.

This clone has more than one count but fewer than ten. The chain joins TRBV21-1 to TRBJ1-6. TRBV21-1 is shown as a pseudogene. This CDR3 contains 13 residues. The CDR3 spells CASSKEVLPPLHF. CDR3 bases: TGTGCCAGCAGCAAAGAAGTGCTACCACCCCTCCACTTT.

This chain uses TRBV2 with TRBJ1-2; 10 positions match TRBD1. CDR1 is SNHLY, CDR2 FYNNEI, per germline. J gave up 2 bases and V 4 bases, and 4 bases lay outside the gene matches. CDR3 length equals 15 residues. CDR3: CASSGPGQGNYGYTF. CDR3 in DNA: TGTGCCAGCAGTGGGCCGGGACAGGGGAACTATGGCTACACCTTC.

V and J are TRBV6-1 and TRBJ2-1; TRBD2 matches 9 bases. Per the germline V gene, CDR1 is MNHNS and CDR2 is SASEGT. This CDR3 region has 17 residues. V lost 3 bases to trimming and J lost 1 base; unmatched junction nucleotides: 7. CDR3 bases: TGTGCCAGCAGTGACTTGATAGCGGGAGTGTCCTACAATGAGCAGTTCTTC. Translation: CASSDLIAGVSYNEQFF.